The entry below gives a single T cell receptor (beta chain) sequence along with its context. What it binds is not known. CDR3 length equals 16 residues. V lost 10 bases and J 2 bases, leaving 21 bases between the germline ends. Germline CDR1 reads SNHLY; CDR2 reads FYNNEI. This specimen comes from a study of CD8 T cells in Susac syndrome. The study's findings and limits: It was acknowledged in the study that the number of individuals who were included in its TCR sequencing and HLA analysis was relatively small.

An amount of RNA that ranged from roughly 0.5 to 1 ug was reverse transcribed with random hexamers. Amplification of TCR beta CDR3 by immunoSEQ multiplex PCR spanned 54 Vbeta and 13 Jbeta. TCRdb reprocessed the immunoSEQ multiplex PCR reads via MiXCR and lists one record per CDR3 protein. This sample has over 350,000 distinct CDR3 sequences, with about 85% found just once. Sequencing of TCR beta was carried out in blood CD8+ and CD4+ T cells. The CD8+ and CD4+ T cells were negatively isolated, with the TEMRA cells enriched by FACS. This sequence joins TRBV2 and TRBJ2-1; the D gene is possibly TRBD1 (6 bases). This TCR was sampled from a human donor with multiple sclerosis. The specimen sequenced was CD8+ T cells from PBMCs. CDR3 sequence (DNA): TGTGCCATCACGAGGGGGTTAAAGGATGCCTACAATGAGCAGTTCTTC. Amino acids: CAITRGLKDAYNEQFF.